The 14 T cell receptor beta chains in this list originate from one sample, sequenced in a study of cytomegalovirus exposure and HLA in healthy donors. A multiplex PCR was run with 60 Vbeta primers and 13 Jbeta primers. Generated by immunoSEQ multiplex PCR, the TCRdb table keeps only in-frame clones and is missing some. This table has over 150,000 clones, over 70% appearing once. Sample: PBMCs. The receptors shown here come from a woman between 45 and 60 years old in good health and CMV-seropositive.

The rearrangement links TRBV7-2 to TRBJ2-7; tentatively, D is TRBD1 (6 bases). This CDR3 has 13 amino acids. CDR1 SGHTA and CDR2 FQGNSA come from the germline V gene. V was shortened by 2 bases and J by 12 bases, with 17 bases between the two germline ends. CDR3 in amino acids: CASSLPQRGGWYF. CDR3 DNA: TGTGCCAGCAGCTTACCCCAGCGAGGGGGATGGTACTTC.

The V and J genes are TRBV14 and TRBJ2-1; D call uncertain. The length of the CDR3 is 13 residues. Germline CDR1 and CDR2: SGHDN and FVKESK. Trimming removed 4 bases from V and 0 bases from J, with 4 bases in between. DNA for the CDR3: TGTGCCAGCAGCCCCAGCTCCTACAATGAGCAGTTCTTC. Protein: CASSPSSYNEQFF. The variable domain in full, with the rest retrieved from reference TRBV14 and TRBJ2-1, is EAGVTQFPSHSVIEKGQTVTLRCDPISGHDNLYWYRRVMGKEIKFLLHFVKESKQDESGMPNNRFLAERTGGTYSTLKVQPAELEDSGVYFCASSPSSYNEQFFGPGTRLTVL.

V and J are TRBV9 and TRBJ1-1; TRBD1 might be the D (5 bases). Germline loops: CDR1 SGDLS, CDR2 YYNGEE. Trimming removed 4 bases at V and 1 base at J, with 14 bases between. This CDR3 has 15 residues. The CDR3 DNA follows: TGTGCCAGCAGCCCACAACCTCAGGGGAACACTGAAGCTTTCTTT. Protein sequence: CASSPQPQGNTEAFF. The whole variable domain, remainder taken from reference TRBV9 and TRBJ1-1, is DSGVTQTPKHLITATGQRVTLRCSPRSGDLSVYWYQQSLDQGLQFLIQYYNGEERAKGNILERFSAQQFPDLHSELNLSSLELGDSALYFCASSPQPQGNTEAFFGQGTRLTVV.

The rearrangement uses TRBV18 and TRBJ2-2; perhaps TRBD1 as D (7 bases). In germline, CDR1 is KGHSH, CDR2 LQKENI. The CDR3 has 17 amino acids. V lost 5 bases and J lost 2, with 18 bases in between. This CDR3 is CASSSIRTGLNTGELFF. CDR3 nucleotides: TGTGCCAGCTCATCTATACGGACAGGACTAAACACCGGGGAGCTGTTTTTT.

The chain couples TRBV4-3 to TRBJ1-2; D ambiguous. The CDR3 consists of 14 residues. V dropped 2 bases and J dropped 6 bases, with 13 bases sitting between them. Germline V gene sequence: CDR1 LGHNA, CDR2 YSLEER. CDR3 coding DNA: TGCGCCAGCAGCCAACAGAGAGGGTGGGATGGCTACACCTTC. Protein: CASSQQRGWDGYTF.

V and J are TRBV7-2 and TRBJ2-3; possibly TRBD2 for D (6 bases). This CDR3 is 16 amino acids long. Per germline, CDR1 SGHTA and CDR2 FQGNSA. Deletions cut 3 bases from V and 7 bases from J, with 20 bases between. CDR3 region: CASSFPGDGPMYTQYF. The DNA for the CDR3 is TGTGCCAGCAGCTTCCCGGGGGACGGACCCATGTATACGCAGTATTTT. The complete variable domain, with remaining parts taken from reference TRBV7-2 and TRBJ2-3, reads GAGVSQSPSNKVTEKGKDVELRCDPISGHTALYWYRQSLGQGLEFLIYFQGNSAPDKSGLPSDRFSAERTGGSVSTLTIQRTQQEDSAVYLCASSFPGDGPMYTQYFGPGTRLTVL.

This chain joins TRBV5-4 and TRBJ1-2; D possibly corresponds to TRBD1 (6 bases). V was trimmed by 0 bases and J by 8 bases, leaving 11 bases between them. CDR1 and CDR2 (germline): SGHNT, YYREEE (reference sequence). This CDR3 spans 13 amino acids. In DNA form, the CDR3 reads TGTGCCAGCAGCTTGGACAGGGATGGAGGCTACACCTTC. It encodes CASSLDRDGGYTF.

The V gene is TRBV5-1, the J gene TRBJ2-3; perhaps TRBD2 as D (5 bases). The CDR3 totals 14 residues. The germline V gene has CDR1 SGHRS and CDR2 YFSETQ. The V end was cut by 3 bases, the J end by 1 base, with 9 bases between. The CDR3 spells CASSYLAGTDTQYF. The CDR3 DNA reads as TGCGCCAGCAGCTATCTAGCCGGCACAGATACGCAGTATTTT.

V usage is TRBV28 and J usage is TRBJ2-2; D possibly corresponds to TRBD2 (5 bases). The germline V and J ends were trimmed by 4 bases and 6 bases, with 12 bases remaining between them. Per germline, CDR1 MDHEN and CDR2 SYDVKM. This CDR3 is built from 14 residues. CDR3 in DNA: TGTGCCAGCAGTTATGGCCGAGGGCCCGGGGAGCTGTTTTTT. This translates into CASSYGRGPGELFF.

CDR3 protein: CASSLWVGGSPSQGYTF. The CDR3 DNA reads as TGTGCCAGCAGTTTATGGGTCGGGGGGTCGCCCTCTCAAGGCTACACCTTC. The genes are TRBV28 and TRBJ1-2, with D perhaps TRBD1 (5 bases). Germline loops: CDR1 MDHEN, CDR2 SYDVKM. V shed 0 bases and J shed 8 bases, with 22 bases lying between them. The CDR3 is made up of 17 amino acids.

V gene TRBV5-1 combines with J gene TRBJ1-5, with D unresolved. The CDR3 is 13 residues long. Germline assignment: CDR1 SGHRS and CDR2 YFSETQ. Between the trimmed V and J ends, which lost 1 base and 5 bases, there was a span of 7 bases. The CDR3 loop reads CASSLSVDQPQHF. For the CDR3, the DNA is TGCGCCAGCAGCTTGTCGGTAGATCAGCCCCAGCATTTT.

The V and J genes are TRBV27 and TRBJ2-3; no definite D call. V was clipped by 4 bases and J by 0 bases, with 11 bases between them. Per germline, CDR1 MNHEY and CDR2 SMNVEV (reference sequence). This CDR3 has 15 amino acids. CDR3 DNA sequence: TGTGCCAGCAGTTCTCTTGACACCAGCACAGATACGCAGTATTTT. Residues: CASSSLDTSTDTQYF.

The chain employs TRBV20-1 and TRBJ2-3; no firm D call. The germline gives CDR1 DFQATT, CDR2 SNEGSKA (reference sequence). The CDR3 loop spans 11 amino acids. Deletions cut 7 bases from V and 5 bases from J, with 10 bases between. CDR3 region: CSGILRDTQYF. In DNA, the CDR3 is TGCAGTGGCATACTTAGAGATACGCAGTATTTT.

The chain couples TRBV19 to TRBJ2-2; 7 bases map to TRBD1. CDR1 is LNHDA and CDR2 is SQIVND in the germline V gene (reference sequence). V lost 7 bases and J lost 2; bases outside the gene matches: 10. This CDR3 is built from 16 residues. The CDR3 DNA is TGTGCCAGTACAAGGACAGGACAGACCAACACCGGGGAGCTGTTTTTT. As protein: CASTRTGQTNTGELFF.